One sample yielded the 26 T cell receptor beta chains listed below, sequenced in a study of early T cells in non-severe SARS-CoV-2 infection. TCRdb independently ran MiXCR on the 5' RACE reads; one entry per CDR3 protein. The sample lists approximately 71,000 distinct CDR3 sequences, approximately 10% seen once, with approximately 5.9% in the top ten. The sequenced sample consisted of whole blood. These TCRs come from an adult who was a healthcare worker with PCR-confirmed SARS-CoV-2 infection or an uninfected control (not recorded which).

The J gene is TRBJ2-7, the V gene TRBV27; possible D gene TRBD1, 6 bases. CDR3 length: 16 amino acids. V was cut by 3 bases and J by 2 bases, with 17 bases left in between. CDR1 and CDR2 (germline): MNHEY, SMNVEV (reference sequence). In DNA form, the CDR3 reads TGTGCCAGCAGTTTCGTCCAGGACAGAGGAACCTACGAGCAGTACTTC. This encodes CASSFVQDRGTYEQYF.

The chain has TRBV11-2 and TRBJ1-2; D uncertain. Trimming left V 5 bases short and J 7 bases short, with 17 bases between. Per germline, CDR1 SGHAT and CDR2 FQNNGV. This CDR3 comprises 14 residues. The DNA for the CDR3 is TGTGCCAGCAGCGCCTCCCCCGCGGGATTTGGCTACACCTTC. Translation gives CASSASPAGFGYTF.

This clonotype was observed a handful of times. The V and J genes are TRBV10-3 and TRBJ1-1, with unresolved D. CDR3 length equals 11 residues. CDR1 is ENHRY, CDR2 SYGVKD, per germline. V was clipped by 0 bases and J by 10 bases, with 6 bases between them. The CDR3 nucleotides are TGTGCCATCAGTGAGTCGGATCGAGCTTTCTTT. Its translation is CAISESDRAFF.

This clonotype was observed many times. The chain recombines TRBV30 with TRBJ2-7, with D possibly being TRBD1 (5 bases). Germline V gene data show CDR1 as GTSNPN and CDR2 as SVGIG (reference sequence). Trimming removed 1 base from V and 5 bases from J, with 12 bases in between. The CDR3 runs 13 residues. CDR3 protein: CAWSARVVDEQYF. The CDR3 coding sequence is TGTGCCTGGAGTGCCAGGGTAGTAGACGAGCAGTACTTC. Complete variable domain (other parts from reference TRBV30 and TRBJ2-7): SQTIHQWPATLVQPVGSPLSLECTVEGTSNPNLYWYRQAAGRGLQLLFYSVGIGQISSEVPQNLSASRPQDRQFILSSKKLLLSDSGFYLCAWSARVVDEQYFGPGTRLTVT.

V is TRBV6-5 and J is TRBJ1-1; D is undetermined. Trimming removed 6 bases from V and 6 bases from J, with 11 bases in between. CDR1 and CDR2 from the germline V gene are MNHEY and SVGAGI. This CDR3 comprises 12 residues. The CDR3 loop reads CASSPPFAEAFF. The CDR3, as DNA: TGTGCCAGCAGCCCCCCCTTCGCTGAAGCTTTCTTT.

This clonotype was counted only a few times. CDR3 sequence reads: CASSLTDRVKDTEAFF. The DNA for the CDR3 is TGTGCCAGCAGTCTAACTGACAGGGTGAAGGACACTGAAGCTTTCTTT. The chain carries TRBV12-3 or TRBV12-4 and TRBJ1-1; 7 bases align to TRBD1. This CDR3 is 16 amino acids long. The trim removed 5 bases at V and 3 bases at J, leaving 12 bases unmatched.

This clonotype was seen a few times. The rearrangement links TRBV4-3 to TRBJ2-2, with TRBD2 identical over 8 bases. The CDR3 runs to 17 residues. J gave up 7 bases and V 2 bases, and 12 bases lay outside the gene matches. The V gene's germline CDR1 is LGHNA and CDR2 YSLEER. The CDR3 region is CASSQNPGLEGGGELFF. Here the CDR3 DNA reads TGCGCCAGCAGCCAAAACCCGGGACTAGAAGGTGGCGGGGAGCTGTTTTTT.

The CDR3 loop reads CASSTGGDEQYF. CDR3 nucleotide sequence: TGTGCCAGCAGTACAGGGGGGGACGAGCAGTACTTC. The chain combines TRBV7-9 with TRBJ2-7; possibly TRBD1 for D (8 bases). V lost 6 bases and J 5 bases, leaving 11 bases between the germline ends. CDR1 is SEHNR, CDR2 FQNEAQ, per germline (reference sequence). The CDR3 covers 12 residues.

There are a few counts of this clonotype. The chain combines TRBV5-1 with TRBJ2-3; 7 bases are a match to TRBD2. This CDR3 has 14 residues. CDR1 and CDR2 (germline): SGHRS, YFSETQ. J was trimmed by 0 bases and V by 5 bases; bases with no gene match: 3. The CDR3 spells CASRKTSSTDTQYF. CDR3 coding DNA: TGCGCCAGCAGAAAGACTAGCAGCACAGATACGCAGTATTTT.

This clonotype was counted a few times. The rearrangement links TRBV18 to TRBJ1-1, with 8 nucleotides matching TRBD1. The CDR3 length is 15 residues. CDR1 is KGHSH, CDR2 LQKENI, per germline. V trimming: 4 bases; J trimming: 1 base; junction bases outside the gene matches: 5. The CDR3 DNA sequence: TGTGCCAGCTCACAACAGGGGACAGGGAACACTGAAGCTTTCTTT. Encoded protein: CASSQQGTGNTEAFF.

This clonotype has more than one count but fewer than ten. J is TRBJ2-2 and V is TRBV28; the D is unclear. Germline V gives CDR1 MDHEN, CDR2 SYDVKM. Deletions cut 6 bases from V and 4 bases from J, with 15 bases between. This CDR3 has 15 residues. In DNA form, the CDR3 reads TGTGCCAGCAGGGCATTAGGTTTACCCACCGGGGAGCTGTTTTTT. Residues: CASRALGLPTGELFF.

This clonotype was picked up a small number of times. The CDR3 protein is CSARQSLGFGYTF. CDR3 nucleotides: TGCAGCGCGAGACAGTCCCTCGGATTTGGCTACACCTTC. The chain links TRBV29-1 to TRBJ1-2; a possible D gene is TRBD1 (5 bases). The length of the CDR3 is 13 residues. Trimming left V 7 bases short and J 7 bases short, with 19 bases between. Germline CDR1 SQVTM, CDR2 ANQGSEA.

This chain connects TRBV27 to TRBJ2-6; no clear D gene. V lost 2 bases to trimming and J lost 0 bases, with 8 bases between them. This CDR3 is built from 16 residues. Germline CDR1 MNHEY, CDR2 SMNVEV (reference sequence). CDR3 region: CASSLTLLSGANVLTF. The DNA for the CDR3 is TGTGCCAGCAGTTTAACCCTCCTCTCTGGGGCCAACGTCCTGACTTTC.

The genes are TRBV11-2 and TRBJ2-7; D might be TRBD1 or TRBD2, each matching 5 bases. The CDR3 totals 13 residues. CDR1 SGHAT and CDR2 FQNNGV come from the germline V gene. V was shortened by 4 bases and J by 5 bases, with 12 bases between the two germline ends. The CDR3 DNA follows: TGTGCCAGCAGCTCGGGACCTAAGGACGAGCAGTACTTC. Its protein product is CASSSGPKDEQYF.

This clonotype was picked up many times. Compared with germline, one end of the junction differs, possibly owing to a read error. V gene TRBV7-6 combines with J gene TRBJ2-5; 7 bases match TRBD2. Germline CDR1 reads SGHVS; CDR2 reads FNYEAQ. The CDR3 runs 16 residues. In DNA form, the CDR3 reads TGTGTCAGCAGCTTAACGCGAGGCGGGAGTGGGGAGACCCAGTACTTC. Amino acids: CVSSLTRGGSGETQYF. Full variable domain (rest looked up from reference TRBV7-6 and TRBJ2-5): GAGVSQSPRYKVTKRGQDVALRCDPISGHVSLYWYRQALGQGPEFLTYFNYEAQQDKSGLPNDRFSAERPEGSISTLTIQRTEQRDSAMYRCVSSLTRGGSGETQYFGPGTRLLVL.

V is TRBV20-1 and J is TRBJ2-7; 7 bases are shared with TRBD1. V gave up 6 bases and J gave up 4 bases; unmatched junction bases: 12. Germline V lookup: CDR1 DFQATT, CDR2 SNEGSKA (reference sequence). The CDR3 is 14 amino acids. The CDR3 DNA reads TGCAGTGCGAGACAGGGAATGGGGGAATACGAGCAGTACTTC. The encoded protein is CSARQGMGEYEQYF.

DNA for the CDR3: TGTGCCAGCAGTTACTCCGGGACTAGCTATGAGCAGTTCTTC. Protein: CASSYSGTSYEQFF. The V and J genes are TRBV6-2 or TRBV6-3 and TRBJ2-1, with 9 bases identical to TRBD2. V lost 0 bases and J lost 8; bases outside the gene matches: 2. CDR1 is MNHEY and CDR2 is SVGEGT in the germline V gene. The CDR3 is made up of 14 amino acids.

There are a few counts of this clonotype. The chain joins TRBV20-1 to TRBJ2-1; TRBD2 aligns across 11 bases. Unmatched junction bases numbered 8, after V lost 4 bases and J lost 6 bases. The CDR3 covers 15 residues. Germline CDR1 and CDR2: DFQATT and SNEGSKA (reference sequence). The CDR3 reads CSATATSGTGNEQFF. The CDR3 bases are TGCAGTGCTACTGCGACTAGCGGGACGGGCAATGAGCAGTTCTTC.

V gene TRBV19 combines with J gene TRBJ2-1; the match to TRBD1 covers 8 bases. In germline, CDR1 is LNHDA, CDR2 SQIVND (reference sequence). V lost 0 bases to trimming and J lost 8 bases; unmatched junction nucleotides: 9. This CDR3 contains 16 residues. CDR3 DNA: TGTGCCAGTAGTATAGATCAGGTGGACAGGGTGCATGAGCAGTTCTTC. Residues: CASSIDQVDRVHEQFF. The whole variable domain, remainder taken from reference TRBV19 and TRBJ2-1, is DGGITQSPKYLFRKEGQNVTLSCEQNLNHDAMYWYRQDPGQGLRLIYYSQIVNDFQKGDIAEGYSVSREKKESFPLTVTSAQKNPTAFYLCASSIDQVDRVHEQFFGPGTRLTVL.

This chain connects TRBV20-1 to TRBJ2-7; perhaps TRBD1 as D (6 bases). The CDR3 has 15 residues. Per the germline V gene, CDR1 is DFQATT and CDR2 is SNEGSKA (reference sequence). V dropped 0 bases and J dropped 7 bases, with 19 bases sitting between them. The CDR3 is CSARDTIRGSGEQYF. The CDR3, as DNA: TGCAGTGCTAGAGATACTATCAGGGGATCTGGGGAGCAGTACTTC.

This clonotype was seen a single time. The V call is TRBV5-1, the J call TRBJ1-1; D remains unclear. There are 12 residues in the CDR3. CDR1 is SGHRS, CDR2 YFSETQ, per germline. With 7 bases removed from V and 0 bases from J, the gap between germline ends came to 7 bases. In DNA, the CDR3 is TGCGCCAGCTTTATTATGAACACTGAAGCTTTCTTT. Protein: CASFIMNTEAFF.

The table lists this clonotype with a few counts. The CDR3 bases are TGTGCCAGCCGAGGCCCGCCAAATGAAAAACTGTTTTTT. This codes for CASRGPPNEKLFF. The genes are TRBV28 and TRBJ1-4; D gene ambiguous. The CDR3 contains 13 residues. Trimming removed 8 bases from V and 5 bases from J, with 12 bases in between. Germline-derived CDR1 and CDR2 are MDHEN and SYDVKM.

V and J are TRBV10-2 and TRBJ2-7, with D hard to call. Germline loops: CDR1 WSHSY, CDR2 SAAADI. The CDR3 contains 12 residues. V gave up 3 bases and J gave up 6 bases, with 9 bases separating them. CDR3 in amino acids: CASSDPAREQYF. As DNA, the CDR3 is TGCGCCAGCAGTGACCCTGCTCGCGAGCAGTACTTC.

This clonotype was detected a few times. The chain is built from TRBV20-1 and TRBJ2-7; 8 bases are a match to TRBD2. Looked up from germline, CDR1 is DFQATT and CDR2 is SNEGSKA (reference sequence). The CDR3 totals 15 residues. The V gene end was trimmed by 5 bases and the J gene end by 4 bases; junction bases not matched to a gene: 13. The CDR3 DNA follows: TGCAGTGCTCAATCCTCCGGGAGGGGAGGGTACGAGCAGTACTTC. The encoded protein is CSAQSSGRGGYEQYF.

There are a few counts of this clonotype. The V and J genes are TRBV20-1 and TRBJ1-2; TRBD1 might be the D (5 bases). Germline-derived CDR1 and CDR2 are DFQATT and SNEGSKA (reference sequence). This CDR3 spans 13 amino acids. Trimming removed 0 bases from V and 3 bases from J, with 8 bases in between. The CDR3 loop is CSARDLGDYGYTF. In DNA form, the CDR3 reads TGCAGTGCTAGAGACTTAGGGGACTATGGCTACACCTTC.

This clonotype turned up a few times. The rearrangement uses TRBV12-3 or TRBV12-4 and TRBJ1-4; no clear D gene. The CDR3 contains 12 residues. The V end lost 8 bases, the J end lost 4 bases, and 8 bases lay between the germline ends. The CDR3 DNA reads as TGTGCCAGCCGACGGATTAATGAAAAACTGTTTTTT. Its translation: CASRRINEKLFF.